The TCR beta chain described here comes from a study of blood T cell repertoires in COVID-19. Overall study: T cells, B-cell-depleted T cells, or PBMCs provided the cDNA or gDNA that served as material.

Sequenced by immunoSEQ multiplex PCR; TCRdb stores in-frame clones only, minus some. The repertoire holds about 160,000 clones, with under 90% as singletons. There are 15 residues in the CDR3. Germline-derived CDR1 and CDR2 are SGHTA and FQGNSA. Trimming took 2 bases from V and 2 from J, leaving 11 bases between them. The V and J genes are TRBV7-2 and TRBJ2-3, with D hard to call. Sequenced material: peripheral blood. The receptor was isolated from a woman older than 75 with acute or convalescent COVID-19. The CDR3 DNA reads TGTGCCAGCAGCTTACGAGACACTTTCACAGATACGCAGTATTTT. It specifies CASSLRDTFTDTQYF.